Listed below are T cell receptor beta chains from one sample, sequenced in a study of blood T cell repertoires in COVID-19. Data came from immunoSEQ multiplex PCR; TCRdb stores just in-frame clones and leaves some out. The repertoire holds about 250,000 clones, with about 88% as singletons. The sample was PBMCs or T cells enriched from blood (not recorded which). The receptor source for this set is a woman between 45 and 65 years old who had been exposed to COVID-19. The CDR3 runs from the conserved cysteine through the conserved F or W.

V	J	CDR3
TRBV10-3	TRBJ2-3	CAISEISGGYTDTQYF
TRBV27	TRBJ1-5	CASSLEFRQPQHF
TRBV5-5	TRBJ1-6	CASSPGTAENSPLHF
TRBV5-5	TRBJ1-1	CASSLVTDEAFF
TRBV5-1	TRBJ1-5	CASSLRGEQYQPQHF
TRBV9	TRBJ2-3	CASSVVAGSGTDTQYF
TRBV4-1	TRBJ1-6	CASSQGPGQGRSSPLHF
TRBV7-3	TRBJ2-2	CASGWNTGELFF
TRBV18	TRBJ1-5	CASSPGGVNQPQHF
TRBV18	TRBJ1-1	CASSSSTGANTEAFF
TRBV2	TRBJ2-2	CASIMVRQGNTGELFF
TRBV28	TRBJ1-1	CASSLVVNTEAFF
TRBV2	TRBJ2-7	CASCRDYEQYF
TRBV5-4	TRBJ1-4	CASSLGDRGTGKLFF
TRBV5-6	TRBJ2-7	CASSPYLQGYEQYF
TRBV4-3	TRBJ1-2	CASSQEGRSWGYTF